Below, one TCR beta chain is given with its context. Its antigen remains unidentified. The table came from immunoSEQ multiplex PCR; TCRdb's copy has only in-frame clones and leaves some out. This table holds approximately 100,000 clones, about 88% found once. This sample was included in a study of T cell responses to AZD1222 COVID-19 vaccine. General study results and limits: Spike-specific TCR breadth and depth both grew after two AZD1222 doses.

The CDR3 sequence is 14 residues long. V lost 0 bases to trimming and J lost 7 bases, with 12 bases between them. CDR1 is GTSNPN, CDR2 SVGIG, per germline (reference sequence). The TCR sequence derives from an adult in good health. Here the sequenced sample was peripheral blood, taken on day 0 of AZD1222 vaccination. The chain is built from TRBV30 and TRBJ1-4; D gene uncertain. The CDR3 DNA follows: TGTGCCTGGAGTGTAAGGGCTCGGGTTGAAAAACTGTTTTTT. Translated, it gives CAWSVRARVEKLFF.